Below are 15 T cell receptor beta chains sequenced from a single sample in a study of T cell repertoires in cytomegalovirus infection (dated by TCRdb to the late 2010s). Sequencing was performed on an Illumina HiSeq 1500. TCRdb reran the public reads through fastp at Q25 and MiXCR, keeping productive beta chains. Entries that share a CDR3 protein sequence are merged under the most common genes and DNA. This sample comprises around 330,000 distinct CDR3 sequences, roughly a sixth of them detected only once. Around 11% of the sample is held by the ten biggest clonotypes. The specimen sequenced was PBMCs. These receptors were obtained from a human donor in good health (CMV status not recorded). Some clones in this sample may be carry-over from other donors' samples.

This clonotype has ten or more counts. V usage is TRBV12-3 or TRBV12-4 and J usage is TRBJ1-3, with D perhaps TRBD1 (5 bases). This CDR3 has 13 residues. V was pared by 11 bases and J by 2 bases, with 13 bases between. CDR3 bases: TGTGCCGTCAACCAAGGGGCTGGAAACACCATATATTTT. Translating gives CAVNQGAGNTIYF.

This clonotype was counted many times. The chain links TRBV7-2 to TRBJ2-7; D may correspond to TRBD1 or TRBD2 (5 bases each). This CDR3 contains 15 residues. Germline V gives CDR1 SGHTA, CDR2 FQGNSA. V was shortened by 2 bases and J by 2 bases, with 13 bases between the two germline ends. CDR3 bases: TGTGCCAGCAGCTTAATGTCGGGACCGACCTACGAGCAGTACTTC. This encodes CASSLMSGPTYEQYF.

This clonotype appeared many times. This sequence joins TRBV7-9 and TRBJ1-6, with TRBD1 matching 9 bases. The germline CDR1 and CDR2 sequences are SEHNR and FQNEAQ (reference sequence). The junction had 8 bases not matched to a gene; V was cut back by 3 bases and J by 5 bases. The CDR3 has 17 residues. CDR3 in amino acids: CASSLPGQGRDNSPLHF. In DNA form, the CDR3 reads TGTGCCAGCAGCTTGCCGGGACAGGGACGGGATAATTCACCCCTCCACTTT. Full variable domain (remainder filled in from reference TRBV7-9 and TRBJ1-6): DTGVSQNPRHKITKRGQNVTFRCDPISEHNRLYWYRQTLGQGPEFLTYFQNEAQLEKSRLLSDRFSAERPKGSFSTLEIQRTEQGDSAMYLCASSLPGQGRDNSPLHFGNGTRLTVT.

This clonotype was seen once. This CDR3 reads CSAGRGSGETQYF. CDR3 DNA: TGCAGCGCCGGGCGGGGGTCCGGAGAGACCCAGTACTTC. The J gene is TRBJ2-5, the V gene TRBV29-1; 7 bases are shared with TRBD2. Losses at the gene ends were 7 bases for V and 4 bases for J; bases not matched to a gene: 9. The CDR3 spans 13 residues. Germline V gene sequence: CDR1 SQVTM, CDR2 ANQGSEA. The full variable domain, with the rest looked up from reference TRBV29-1 and TRBJ2-5, is SAVISQKPSRDICQRGTSLTIQCQVDSQVTMMFWYRQQPGQSLTLIATANQGSEATYESGFVIDKFPISRPNLTFSTLTVSNMSPEDSSIYLCSAGRGSGETQYFGPGTRLLVL.

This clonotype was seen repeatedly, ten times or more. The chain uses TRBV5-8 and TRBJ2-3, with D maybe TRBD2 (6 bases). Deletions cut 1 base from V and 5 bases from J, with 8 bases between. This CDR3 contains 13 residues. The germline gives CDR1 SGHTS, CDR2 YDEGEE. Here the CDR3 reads CASSLRGIDTQYF. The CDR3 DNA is TGTGCCAGCAGCTTGCGGGGGATAGATACGCAGTATTTT.

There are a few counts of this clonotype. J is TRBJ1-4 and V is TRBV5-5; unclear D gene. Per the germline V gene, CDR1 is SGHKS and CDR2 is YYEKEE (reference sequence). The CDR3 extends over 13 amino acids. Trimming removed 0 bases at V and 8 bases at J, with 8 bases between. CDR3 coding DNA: TGTGCCAGCAGCTTGGAGCGAGGCGAAAAACTGTTTTTT. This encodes CASSLERGEKLFF.

The chain's CDR3 is CSARVWGTIGTEAFF. Written as DNA, the CDR3 is TGCAGTGCTAGAGTTTGGGGGACAATCGGCACTGAAGCTTTCTTT. The chain couples TRBV20-1 to TRBJ1-1; TRBD1 is a possible D gene (6 bases). CDR3 length: 15 amino acids. Trimming took off 1 base at V and 4 bases at J, with 16 bases between the two ends. The germline CDR1 and CDR2 sequences are DFQATT and SNEGSKA (reference sequence).

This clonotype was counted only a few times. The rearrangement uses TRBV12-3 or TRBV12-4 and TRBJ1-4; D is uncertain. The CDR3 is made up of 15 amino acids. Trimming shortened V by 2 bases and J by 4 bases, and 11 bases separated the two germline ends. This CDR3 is CASSLNSGFNEKLFF. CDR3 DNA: TGTGCCAGCAGTTTAAATTCCGGGTTTAATGAAAAACTGTTTTTT.

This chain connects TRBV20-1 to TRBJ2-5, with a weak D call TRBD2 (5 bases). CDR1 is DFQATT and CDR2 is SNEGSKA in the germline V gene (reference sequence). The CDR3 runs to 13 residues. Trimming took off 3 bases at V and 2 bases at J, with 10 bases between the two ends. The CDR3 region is CSASGRGQETQYF. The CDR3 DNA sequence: TGCAGTGCTAGTGGCCGGGGACAAGAGACCCAGTACTTC.

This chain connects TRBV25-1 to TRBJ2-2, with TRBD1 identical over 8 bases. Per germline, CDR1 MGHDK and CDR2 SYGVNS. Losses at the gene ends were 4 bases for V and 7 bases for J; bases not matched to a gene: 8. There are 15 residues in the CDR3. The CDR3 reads CASSGNTGGVGELFF. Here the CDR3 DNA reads TGTGCCAGCAGTGGAAATACAGGGGGAGTCGGGGAGCTGTTTTTT.

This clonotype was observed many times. CDR3 nucleotides: TGTGCCAGTAGTATCGGGACAGGGGCCATAAACACTGAAGCTTTCTTT. It yields the protein CASSIGTGAINTEAFF. This rearrangement joins TRBV19 to TRBJ1-1; TRBD1 matches at 10 bases. CDR3 size: 16 residues. CDR1 and CDR2 from the germline V gene are LNHDA and SQIVND (reference sequence). The V gene end was trimmed by 3 bases and the J gene end by 2 bases; junction bases not matched to a gene: 6.

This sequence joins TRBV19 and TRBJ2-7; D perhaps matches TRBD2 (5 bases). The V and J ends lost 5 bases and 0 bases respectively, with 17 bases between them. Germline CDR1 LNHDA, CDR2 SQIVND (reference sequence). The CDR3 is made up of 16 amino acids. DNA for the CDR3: TGTGCCAGTAGTCCGGCCGGGATTTTGAGCTCCTACGAGCAGTACTTC. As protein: CASSPAGILSSYEQYF.

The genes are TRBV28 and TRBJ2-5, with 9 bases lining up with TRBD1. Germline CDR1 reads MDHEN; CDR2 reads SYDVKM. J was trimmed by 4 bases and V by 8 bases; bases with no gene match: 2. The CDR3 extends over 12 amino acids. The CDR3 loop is CASGTGRETQYF. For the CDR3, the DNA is TGTGCCAGCGGGACAGGGAGAGAGACCCAGTACTTC.

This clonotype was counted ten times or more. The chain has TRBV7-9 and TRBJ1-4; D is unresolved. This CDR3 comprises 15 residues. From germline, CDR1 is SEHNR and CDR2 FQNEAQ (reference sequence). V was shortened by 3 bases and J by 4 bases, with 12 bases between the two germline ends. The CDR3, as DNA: TGTGCCAGCAGCTTGGCTAAACGGATTAATGAAAAACTGTTTTTT. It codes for CASSLAKRINEKLFF.

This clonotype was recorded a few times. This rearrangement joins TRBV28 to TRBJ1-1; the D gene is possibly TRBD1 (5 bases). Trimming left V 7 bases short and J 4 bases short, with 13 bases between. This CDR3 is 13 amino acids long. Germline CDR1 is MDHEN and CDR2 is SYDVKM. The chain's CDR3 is CASTGGITTEAFF. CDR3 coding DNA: TGTGCCAGCACGGGGGGGATAACCACTGAAGCTTTCTTT.